This note documents a single T cell receptor (beta chain) sequence. This sample stems from a study of cytomegalovirus exposure and HLA in healthy donors. The study sampled nominally healthy donors, though unrecorded immune exposures were likely. The CDR3 is 14 residues long. The V and J ends lost 0 bases and 4 bases respectively, with 9 bases between them. Germline lookup yields CDR1 SGHDN and CDR2 FVKESK. In the PCR, 60 Vbeta and 13 Jbeta primers were used. The data were produced by immunoSEQ multiplex PCR, yet TCRdb's version contains in-frame clones alone and is incomplete. Of 150,000 or so clones listed, about 80% are singletons.

Sequencing was done on a sample of PBMCs. This TCR derives from a young man in good health and CMV-seropositive. The gene calls are TRBV14 and TRBJ1-2; D is undetermined. CDR3 amino acids: CASSQDQAIYGYTF. CDR3 bases: TGTGCCAGCAGCCAAGATCAGGCCATCTATGGCTACACCTTC.